A single sample is the source of the 28 T cell receptor beta chains below, sequenced in a study of CD8 T cells in ankylosing spondylitis. MiXCR was run by TCRdb on the 5' RACE reads, yielding one entry per CDR3 protein. There are roughly 180,000 distinct CDR3 sequences in the sample; roughly 12% occur only once, and approximately 15% lies in the top ten. The material sequenced was blood, either unsorted or a sorted T cell fraction (not recorded which). These receptors were obtained from a male donor with ankylosing spondylitis or in good health (not recorded which).

This clonotype was picked up a small number of times. The genes are TRBV6-1 and TRBJ1-2; no definite D call. The CDR3 is 15 residues long. Per germline, CDR1 MNHNS and CDR2 SASEGT. V shed 5 bases and J shed 3 bases, with 16 bases lying between them. The CDR3, as DNA: TGTGCCAGCAGTCCGAGACTGTCAGGCGACTATGGCTACACCTTC. Amino acid sequence: CASSPRLSGDYGYTF.

The CDR3 sequence: CASSSRGTGEDEQFF. Here the CDR3 DNA reads TGTGCCAGCAGCTCCCGAGGGACAGGGGAGGATGAGCAGTTCTTC. The chain carries TRBV11-2 and TRBJ2-1; 10 bases align to TRBD1. The ends lost 4 bases at V and 8 bases at J; junction bases unmatched: 8. Germline-derived CDR1 and CDR2 are SGHAT and FQNNGV. The CDR3 is made up of 15 amino acids.

This clonotype came up many times. V usage is TRBV4-1 and J usage is TRBJ2-7; D is unclear. This CDR3 is 15 amino acids long. Germline CDR1 and CDR2: MGHRA and YSYEKL. The V and J ends lost 1 base and 5 bases respectively, with 15 bases between them. The CDR3: CASSQGVAGLDEQYF. CDR3 sequence (DNA): TGCGCCAGCAGCCAAGGGGTGGCTGGCCTGGACGAGCAGTACTTC.

CDR3 region: CASSTQRDADTQYF. The DNA for the CDR3 is TGTGCCAGTAGTACGCAGCGGGACGCAGATACGCAGTATTTT. The rearrangement links TRBV19 to TRBJ2-3; 7 bases are shared with TRBD2. The CDR3 loop spans 14 amino acids. Germline lookup yields CDR1 LNHDA and CDR2 SQIVND (reference sequence). Trimming at V came to 4 bases and at J to 4 bases, leaving 5 bases not matched to a gene.

The V and J genes are TRBV7-9 and TRBJ2-1, with D hard to call. The germline gives CDR1 SEHNR, CDR2 FQNEAQ (reference sequence). Trimming left V 5 bases short and J 8 bases short, with 13 bases between. The CDR3 loop spans 13 amino acids. The CDR3 DNA sequence: TGTGCCAGCAGCCTAACACCGGCCCATGAGCAGTTCTTC. Translated: CASSLTPAHEQFF.

The rearrangement joins TRBV4-2 to TRBJ2-2; maybe TRBD1 (6 bases). The length of the CDR3 is 17 residues. V lost 0 bases and J lost 4, with 15 bases in between. Germline V lookup: CDR1 LGHNA, CDR2 YNFKEQ. For the CDR3, the DNA is TGTGCCAGCAGCCAAGAAACTGGGGGCATCGGCACCGGGGAGCTGTTTTTT. Protein sequence: CASSQETGGIGTGELFF.

This clonotype was seen at least ten times. The V and J genes are TRBV10-2 and TRBJ1-5; 7 bases line up with TRBD1. Trimming at V came to 3 bases and at J to 10 bases, leaving 12 bases not matched to a gene. The length of the CDR3 is 15 residues. CDR1 and CDR2 from the germline V gene are WSHSY and SAAADI. As DNA, the CDR3 is TGCGCCAGCAGTGAACCAGGGGGGTTTCCATATCCCCAGCATTTT. Its protein product is CASSEPGGFPYPQHF.

This clonotype came up a few times. The chain combines TRBV27 with TRBJ2-7; 7 nucleotides align to TRBD2. Germline-derived CDR1 and CDR2 are MNHEY and SMNVEV (reference sequence). The CDR3 contains 16 residues. The V and J ends lost 5 bases and 0 bases, in that order; junction bases with no gene match: 10. Here the CDR3 reads CASSRHPGLSSYEQYF. The CDR3 coding sequence is TGTGCCAGCAGTCGACACCCGGGACTAAGCTCCTACGAGCAGTACTTC.

In DNA form, the CDR3 reads TGCGCCAGCAGCCGGCGGACGGACTACGAGCAGTACTTC. It encodes CASSRRTDYEQYF. The chain is built from TRBV5-1 and TRBJ2-7; D call uncertain. From germline, CDR1 is SGHRS and CDR2 YFSETQ. V lost 4 bases and J 3 bases, leaving 11 bases between the germline ends. The CDR3 covers 13 residues.

The genes are TRBV5-6 and TRBJ2-5; possibly TRBD2 for D (6 bases). V was clipped by 0 bases and J by 4 bases, with 10 bases between them. Germline V gives CDR1 SGHDT, CDR2 YYEEEE. This CDR3 spans 14 amino acids. The CDR3, as DNA: TGTGCCAGCAGCTTGGCGCGGGGTACAGAGACCCAGTACTTC. Its protein is CASSLARGTETQYF.

The chain uses TRBV12-5 and TRBJ2-1; the match to TRBD2 covers 10 bases. Germline V lookup: CDR1 LGHNT, CDR2 FRNRAP. The junction had 10 bases not matched to a gene; V was cut back by 5 bases and J by 9 bases. This CDR3 spans 15 amino acids. CDR3 nucleotide sequence: TGTGCTAGTGGTGCCGGGACTAGCGCCGGGGGTGAGCAGTTCTTC. Its protein is CASGAGTSAGGEQFF.

This clonotype was detected many times. The rearrangement joins TRBV11-2 to TRBJ2-1; D tentatively fits TRBD1 or TRBD2 (6 bases each). Germline V gene sequence: CDR1 SGHAT, CDR2 FQNNGV. This CDR3 is built from 16 residues. V lost 4 bases, J lost 9 bases, and 22 bases lay in between. The CDR3 here is CASSSPAGGGGPEQFF. The CDR3 DNA reads TGTGCCAGCAGCTCCCCCGCCGGGGGTGGGGGCCCTGAGCAGTTCTTC.

The genes are TRBV13 and TRBJ2-1, with TRBD2 identical over 8 bases. The length of the CDR3 is 14 residues. Germline assignment: CDR1 PRHDT and CDR2 FYEKMQ (reference sequence). V shed 8 bases, J shed 4 bases, and the junction held 7 bases outside the gene matches. DNA for the CDR3: TGTGCCAGCCAGGCGGGGGGAACTTACAATGAGCAGTTCTTC. It encodes CASQAGGTYNEQFF.

This clonotype was detected ten times or more. V usage is TRBV4-1 and J usage is TRBJ2-3; D not certain. Germline V gene lookup returns CDR1 MGHRA and CDR2 YSYEKL. The germline V and J ends were trimmed by 0 bases and 1 base, with 11 bases remaining between them. This CDR3 is built from 16 residues. CDR3 residues: CASSQDPGSGTDTQYF. DNA of the CDR3: TGCGCCAGCAGCCAAGACCCCGGCTCGGGCACAGATACGCAGTATTTT.

The rearrangement links TRBV29-1 to TRBJ1-2, with 8 positions matching TRBD1. The J segment lost 2 bases and the V segment lost 4 bases, leaving 3 bases of the junction unmatched. This CDR3 comprises 13 residues. Germline CDR1 SQVTM, CDR2 ANQGSEA. This CDR3 reads CSVGGTGNYGYTF. The CDR3 DNA reads TGCAGCGTTGGGGGGACAGGAAACTATGGCTACACCTTC.

This clonotype showed up just a few times. The chain joins TRBV6-5 to TRBJ2-1; weak D call: TRBD1 (6 bases). V gave up 3 bases and J gave up 4 bases, with 13 bases separating them. CDR3 length: 15 residues. Germline CDR1 is MNHEY and CDR2 is SVGAGI. CDR3 sequence (DNA): TGTGCCAGCAGTTATACTGGGGGCGGGTACAATGAGCAGTTCTTC. Its translation: CASSYTGGGYNEQFF.

The chain links TRBV6-1 to TRBJ2-5; D not resolved. The germline V gene encodes CDR1 MNHNS and CDR2 SASEGT. V gave up 3 bases and J gave up 0 bases, with 17 bases separating them. The CDR3 is 17 amino acids. CDR3 sequence reads: CASSEGKAATYQETQYF. CDR3 in DNA: TGTGCCAGCAGTGAGGGAAAAGCAGCAACTTACCAAGAGACCCAGTACTTC.

The chain recombines TRBV7-6 with TRBJ2-7; D not certain. Germline V gene data show CDR1 as SGHVS and CDR2 as FNYEAQ. The CDR3 length is 13 residues. The V and J ends lost 6 bases and 2 bases respectively, with 11 bases between them. The CDR3 region has the DNA TGTGCCAGCAGTGATTCGGTAACCTACGAGCAGTACTTC. Amino acids: CASSDSVTYEQYF.

This clonotype has just a few counts. The chain links TRBV4-2 to TRBJ1-6, with no clear D. The CDR3 sequence is 16 residues long. Trimming took 0 bases from V and 2 from J, leaving 8 bases between them. From germline, CDR1 is LGHNA and CDR2 YNFKEQ. CDR3: CASSQDLGTYNSPLHF. The DNA of the CDR3 is TGTGCCAGCAGCCAAGATCTCGGGACCTATAATTCACCCCTCCACTTT.

The table lists this clonotype with a few counts. This sequence joins TRBV2 and TRBJ1-5, with a possible D match to TRBD1 (6 bases). This CDR3 spans 18 amino acids. In germline, CDR1 is SNHLY, CDR2 FYNNEI. V gave up 6 bases and J gave up 2 bases, with 23 bases separating them. The CDR3 region has the DNA TGTGCCAGCAGCGCTACAGGGAGCACCGGGTATGGCAATCAGCCCCAGCATTTT. This encodes CASSATGSTGYGNQPQHF.

The CDR3 spells CASSGTSGWYNEQFF. DNA for the CDR3: TGTGCCAGCAGTGGGACTAGCGGGTGGTACAATGAGCAGTTCTTC. The V gene is TRBV6-1, the J gene TRBJ2-1; TRBD2 matches 11 bases. Trimming at V came to 4 bases and at J to 4 bases, leaving 3 bases not matched to a gene. Germline values: CDR1 MNHNS, CDR2 SASEGT. The CDR3 consists of 15 residues.

This clonotype was counted a few times. The J gene is TRBJ2-7, the V gene TRBV4-1, with D tentatively TRBD1 (5 bases). Deletions cut 4 bases from V and 4 bases from J, with 11 bases between. This CDR3 spans 13 amino acids. Germline V lookup: CDR1 MGHRA, CDR2 YSYEKL. CDR3 in DNA: TGCGCCAGCAGCCTTCGCAGGGCGTACGAGCAGTACTTC. Protein: CASSLRRAYEQYF.

This clonotype was detected a few times. The chain recombines TRBV6-2 or TRBV6-3 with TRBJ2-1; a possible D gene is TRBD2 (6 bases). Germline CDR1 MNHEY, CDR2 SVGEGT. V was cut by 4 bases and J by 3 bases, with 19 bases left in between. The CDR3 spans 17 residues. CDR3 in amino acids: CASSFVLRDSDYNEQFF. CDR3 bases: TGTGCCAGCAGTTTTGTCCTCCGGGACTCCGACTACAATGAGCAGTTCTTC.

This clonotype was detected ten times or more. The J gene is TRBJ1-1, the V gene TRBV12-3 or TRBV12-4; D uncertain. CDR3 length: 16 residues. The ends were cut back, 0 bases at V and 1 base at J, with 12 bases in the middle. The CDR3 loop is CASSLARGGRNTEAFF. The CDR3, as DNA: TGTGCCAGCAGTTTAGCGCGGGGAGGGCGGAACACTGAAGCTTTCTTT.

The rearrangement uses TRBV14 and TRBJ2-1, with D possibly TRBD1 on 6 matching bases. CDR3 length equals 14 residues. V dropped 0 bases and J dropped 9 bases, with 12 bases sitting between them. Germline CDR1 SGHDN, CDR2 FVKESK. In nucleotides, the CDR3 is TGTGCCAGCAGCCAAGATCCAGGGGCCGGTGAGCAGTTCTTC. Translated: CASSQDPGAGEQFF.

This clonotype came up a few times. The chain combines TRBV5-1 with TRBJ2-7, with D maybe TRBD2 (6 bases). Deletions cut 4 bases from V and 4 bases from J, with 12 bases between. Germline V lookup: CDR1 SGHRS, CDR2 YFSETQ. CDR3 length: 13 residues. The chain's CDR3 is CASSGMDYYEQYF. The CDR3 DNA sequence: TGCGCCAGCAGCGGTATGGACTATTACGAGCAGTACTTC. The variable domain in full, with the rest retrieved from reference TRBV5-1 and TRBJ2-7, is KAGVTQTPRYLIKTRGQQVTLSCSPISGHRSVSWYQQTPGQGLQFLFEYFSETQRNKGNFPGRFSGRQFSNSRSEMNVSTLELGDSALYLCASSGMDYYEQYFGPGTRLTVT.

The chain employs TRBV20-1 and TRBJ1-1; D not certain. In germline, CDR1 is DFQATT, CDR2 SNEGSKA (reference sequence). This CDR3 is 9 amino acids long. V gave up 3 bases and J gave up 8 bases, with 4 bases separating them. CDR3 nucleotides: TGCAGTGCTAGGGGGGAAGCTTTCTTT. Its translation is CSARGEAFF.

This chain connects TRBV5-6 to TRBJ1-5; possible D gene TRBD1, 6 bases. The ends were cut back, 0 bases at V and 3 bases at J, with 10 bases in the middle. The V gene's germline CDR1 is SGHDT and CDR2 YYEEEE. This CDR3 spans 15 amino acids. As DNA, the CDR3 is TGTGCCAGCAGCTTGGAGGGGGGCTTCAATCAGCCCCAGCATTTT. Its translation is CASSLEGGFNQPQHF.